This record looks at one T cell receptor beta chain sequence and its context. Its antigen specificity is not known. No clone much larger than this one lies a single base away; base qualities are absent. This record belongs to a study of Ad26.COV2.S vaccination and SARS-CoV-2 variants (dated by TCRdb to the early 2020s). Regarding the complete study: Donors in the vaccine arm were drawn from COV1001, a multicentre, randomized, double-blind, placebo-controlled phase I-IIa trial testing Ad26.COV2.S in healthy adults. Blinding of investigators to trial group allocation was maintained during experiments and outcome assessment. The TCR-sequenced set comprised around 30 samples: some 19 Ad26.COV2.S vaccine recipients, 5 placebo recipients and 8 SARS-CoV-2 convalescent individuals. Ad26.COV2.S was administered intramuscularly at 5 x 10^10 or 1 x 10^11 viral particles, either as a single shot or as two shots given 56 days apart. Sequencing of the TCRbeta repertoire served to evaluate the specificity and breadth of SARS-CoV-2-reactive T cell receptors following Ad26.COV2.S vaccination. Participants in the trial were split at random into five groups of five each, receiving low-dose or high-dose Ad26.COV2.S once or twice, or else placebo on both occasions.

TCRbeta CDR3 regions were sequenced with the immunoSEQ Assay. After extraction, genomic DNA underwent amplification by bias-controlled multiplex PCR, followed by high-throughput sequencing. Per the source publication's procedure: To quantify the absolute abundance of each unique TCRbeta CDR3 region, sequences were collapsed and filtered. T cell fraction was estimated by normalizing TCRbeta template counts to usable DNA, with usable DNA measured through amplification of reference genes found in all nucleated cells. Repertoire TCRs were annotated as SARS-CoV-2-specific by exact matching of V gene, CDR3 amino acid sequence and J gene to a known reactive TCR set. MIRA supplied the reference SARS-CoV-2 TCR set, which was filtered for enrichment in COVID-19-positive ImmuneCODE repertoires so that public or cross-reactive TCRs were removed. Using the MIRA antigens, annotated TCRs were further analysed by specific ORF or by position within an ORF. Depth was the summed frequency of annotated unique rearrangements, while breadth was defined as annotated unique rearrangements over total unique productive rearrangements. Two-sided Wilcoxon rank-sum tests were used to compare TCR breadth between groups. Drawn from immuneACCESS, this table holds only the in-frame rearrangements with V and J called that TCRdb kept. Clones are partly lost; checked studies trace under half to an unresolved V gene and leave the rest unexplained. That table gives V, J and clone size, and the DNA gave D and trimming. This sample lists roughly 700,000 clones; about 89% were detected once. Around 1.4% of the sample is taken by the ten largest.

V is clipped by 0 bases and J by 6 bases, and the sequence between their germline boundaries is 12 bases long. The CDR3 has 15 amino acids, counting the end cysteine and phenylalanine. Left in the record is the CDR3 DNA by itself, 45 bases read in frame from the first base. Based on the germline V gene (reference sequence), the CDR1 and CDR2 sequences are LNHDA and SQIVND. Study-wide findings and limitations: The authors noted that the TCR breadth and depth analyses may have underestimated total T cell responses. Vaccine and placebo recipients had similar non-spike TCR breadth, a finding consistent with the vaccine containing only spike. The study was not powered for comparison of responses between vaccine doses or regimens. Compared with placebo recipients, Ad26.COV2.S recipients showed higher spike-specific TCR breadth (P = 0.0014). Substantial breadth of spike-specific CD8+ and CD4+ T cell responses was reported after vaccination.

What the treatment or condition label conveys for this sample: roughly 18 received Ad26.COV2.S at low or high dose, single or two shots; several received placebo; per-sample allocation not given. For vaccine and placebo recipients, the sequenced repertoires came from samples collected on day 63 after the first injection. Between 29 July and 7 August 2020, Cohort 1b enrolled approximately 26 adults aged 18-55 years at one site in Boston, USA. As a vaccine, Ad26.COV2.S was a replication-incompetent adenovirus type 26 vector that expressed a prefusion-stabilized SARS-CoV-2 spike protein derived from the original Wuhan strain.

The clonotype originates from a person between 18 and 60 years old who received the Ad26.COV2.S COVID-19 vaccine or a placebo. The source was peripheral blood, collected in a trial of Ad26.COV2.S vaccine versus placebo. This chain joins TRBV19 to TRBJ2-1; the D gene identity is not certain. The CDR3 loop reads CASSIDFGHLNEQFF. The DNA sequence is given as TGTGCCAGTAGTATAGATTTCGGCCATCTCAATGAGCAGTTCTTC.